This T cell receptor (beta chain) was profiled in a study of T cell changes during pregnancy in multiple sclerosis. Libraries were prepared by immunoSEQ multiplex PCR; TCRdb keeps only in-frame clonotypes and omits some of them. The table records almost 95,000 clones, roughly nine tenths of them present only once. This TCR was recovered from a female donor with multiple sclerosis, enrolled in a pregnancy study. Sequences were derived from peripheral blood, sampled in the first trimester of pregnancy.

The CDR3 nucleotides read TGTGCCAGCAGCTTACGCGGCCAGGGGGTGGGGGAGCAGTACTTC. Amino acid sequence: CASSLRGQGVGEQYF. V and J are TRBV7-6 and TRBJ2-7; 7 bases agree with TRBD1. The CDR3 sequence is 15 residues long. Trimming took 2 bases from V and 7 from J; bases not matched to a gene: 11. Germline V gives CDR1 SGHVS, CDR2 FNYEAQ.